The 27 T cell receptor beta chains presented below share a single source sample, sequenced in a study of human T cells and chemical hapten exposure. Time point defined: pre-sensitization, week 0. The treatment was: therapeutic diphenylcyclopropenone sensitization with weekly scalp DPC. Using its own MiXCR run on the RACE reads, TCRdb lists one record per CDR3 protein. Among roughly 50,000 distinct CDR3 sequences listed, over 9% were seen once. The sample consisted of whole blood, taken in connection with sensitization to the hapten diphenylcyclopropenone (DPC). The receptors come from a middle-aged man with alopecia areata. Some clones in this sample may be carry-over from other donors' samples.

This chain links TRBV5-6 with TRBJ1-2, with D unclear. Germline CDR1 is SGHDT and CDR2 is YYEEEE. Trimming took off 6 bases at V and 10 bases at J, with 19 bases between the two ends. The CDR3 is 13 amino acids. CDR3 sequence reads: CASTTRPAIDYTF. The CDR3, as DNA: TGTGCCAGCACAACAAGACCCGCTATCGACTACACCTTC.

V usage is TRBV28 and J usage is TRBJ2-7, with D perhaps given as TRBD1 or TRBD2 (5 bases each). Trimming removed 6 bases from V and 6 bases from J, with 12 bases in between. CDR1 is MDHEN and CDR2 is SYDVKM in the germline V gene. The CDR3 covers 12 residues. The CDR3 nucleotides read TGTGCCAGCAGCCCCGGGGACGTCGAGCAGTACTTC. It codes for CASSPGDVEQYF.

The chain uses TRBV7-3 and TRBJ2-7; 8 bases align to TRBD2. V shed 5 bases, J shed 2 bases, and the junction held 2 bases outside the gene matches. CDR3 length: 13 residues. Germline V lookup: CDR1 SGHTA, CDR2 FQGTGA. As DNA, the CDR3 is TGTGCCAGCAGCCCCGGGGGGGCCTACGAGCAGTACTTC. Its translation: CASSPGGAYEQYF.

J is TRBJ1-2 and V is TRBV12-3 or TRBV12-4; 7 bases match TRBD1. This CDR3 region has 14 residues. V trimming: 1 base; J trimming: 3 bases; junction bases outside the gene matches: 2. The CDR3 coding sequence is TGTGCCAGCAGTTTAGGAGGGGGCGACTATGGCTACACCTTC. It translates to CASSLGGGDYGYTF.

This clonotype appeared many times. CDR3 residues: CASSPQLAGRAETQYF. The CDR3 DNA follows: TGTGCCAGCAGCCCTCAACTAGCGGGGAGGGCAGAGACCCAGTACTTC. V usage is TRBV3-1 and J usage is TRBJ2-5, with 10 nucleotides matching TRBD2. With V trimmed by 4 bases and J by 4 bases, 9 bases remained unmatched. Germline V CDR1 and CDR2: LGHDT, YNNKEL (reference sequence). The CDR3 extends over 16 amino acids.

This chain uses TRBV4-2 with TRBJ1-1; possible D gene TRBD1, 6 bases. This CDR3 contains 15 residues. The V gene's germline CDR1 is LGHNA and CDR2 YNFKEQ. Deletions cut 2 bases from V and 3 bases from J, with 13 bases between. CDR3 protein: CASSQSQGSHTEAFF. CDR3 in DNA: TGTGCCAGCAGCCAATCACAGGGAAGTCACACTGAAGCTTTCTTT.

This clonotype was seen many times. This chain links TRBV7-6 with TRBJ2-5, with D perhaps TRBD2 (6 bases). The CDR3 covers 15 residues. V lost 1 base to trimming and J lost 2 bases, with 11 bases between them. Germline V CDR1 and CDR2: SGHVS, FNYEAQ. CDR3 nucleotide sequence: TGTGCCAGCAGCTTAGGGGCCGGGGGACAAGAGACCCAGTACTTC. Translated: CASSLGAGGQETQYF. Supplemented by reference TRBV7-6 and TRBJ2-5, the full variable domain reads GAGVSQSPRYKVTKRGQDVALRCDPISGHVSLYWYRQALGQGPEFLTYFNYEAQQDKSGLPNDRFSAERPEGSISTLTIQRTEQRDSAMYRCASSLGAGGQETQYFGPGTRLLVL.

This clonotype occurred many times. V usage is TRBV3-1 and J usage is TRBJ2-6; tentative D call: TRBD2 (5 bases). The CDR3 is 15 amino acids. Germline CDR1 LGHDT, CDR2 YNNKEL (reference sequence). The V gene lost 1 base and the J gene lost 4 bases, with 8 bases spanning the gap. The CDR3 coding sequence is TGTGCCAGCAGCCAAGTGACGGGAGGGGCCAACGTCCTGACTTTC. Translated, it gives CASSQVTGGANVLTF.

This clonotype was observed many times. This chain connects TRBV4-1 to TRBJ2-1; 8 positions match TRBD1. The V and J ends lost 5 bases and 0 bases, in that order; junction bases with no gene match: 9. Germline V lookup: CDR1 MGHRA, CDR2 YSYEKL. The CDR3 loop spans 17 amino acids. Written as DNA, the CDR3 is TGCGCCAGCAGCTTAATCCAGGGGGCTAGCTCCTACAATGAGCAGTTCTTC. Its protein product is CASSLIQGASSYNEQFF.

This clonotype was observed many times. The CDR3 protein is CASSSLAGRRAYEQYF. CDR3 sequence (DNA): TGTGCCAGCTCAAGTTTAGCGGGGAGGCGGGCCTACGAGCAGTACTTC. The V and J genes are TRBV18 and TRBJ2-7; 8 bases align to TRBD2. The V and J ends lost 5 bases and 2 bases, in that order; junction bases with no gene match: 11. The CDR3 is made up of 16 amino acids. The germline gives CDR1 KGHSH, CDR2 LQKENI.

This clonotype was seen at least ten times. The rearrangement links TRBV6-2 or TRBV6-3 to TRBJ2-7; no definite D call. Germline CDR1 reads MNHEY; CDR2 reads SVGEGT. The CDR3 has 12 amino acids. Trimming removed 2 bases from V and 3 bases from J, with 5 bases in between. The CDR3 reads CASSYVNYEQYF. The CDR3 DNA is TGTGCCAGCAGTTACGTGAACTACGAGCAGTACTTC.

The rearrangement links TRBV20-1 to TRBJ2-7; 11 bases map to TRBD2. CDR3 length equals 16 residues. CDR1 and CDR2 (germline): DFQATT, SNEGSKA (reference sequence). The ends lost 0 bases at V and 3 bases at J; junction bases unmatched: 7. The CDR3 bases are TGCAGTGCTAGAGATCGGGCTAGCGGGAGGTTCTACGAGCAGTACTTC. Its protein is CSARDRASGRFYEQYF.

This clonotype was seen ten or more times. V and J are TRBV12-3 or TRBV12-4 and TRBJ1-4; tentative D call: TRBD1 (5 bases). Trimming cost V 2 bases and J 6 bases, with 10 bases left between them. The CDR3 has 14 residues. The CDR3 coding sequence is TGTGCCAGCAGTTTATCGGGGCGGGATGAAAAACTGTTTTTT. Protein product: CASSLSGRDEKLFF.

This clonotype was counted many times. The V and J genes are TRBV7-9 and TRBJ2-3, with D possibly TRBD1 on 6 matching bases. The CDR3 has 12 amino acids. V was shortened by 4 bases and J by 10 bases, with 12 bases between the two germline ends. CDR1 SEHNR and CDR2 FQNEAQ come from the germline V gene (reference sequence). For the CDR3, the DNA is TGTGCCAGCAGCTACACAGGGTATGCGCAGTATTTT. Residues: CASSYTGYAQYF.

The J gene is TRBJ2-1, the V gene TRBV7-9; 9 bases agree with TRBD2. There are 15 residues in the CDR3. CDR1 is SEHNR and CDR2 is FQNEAQ in the germline V gene (reference sequence). The junction had 4 bases not matched to a gene; V was cut back by 2 bases and J by 5 bases. CDR3 sequence reads: CASSLKAGGNNEQFF. Written as DNA, the CDR3 is TGTGCCAGCAGCTTAAAAGCGGGAGGAAACAATGAGCAGTTCTTC.

This clonotype was observed at least ten times. The genes are TRBV20-1 and TRBJ1-5; D perhaps matches TRBD1 (5 bases). The length of the CDR3 is 14 residues. CDR1 DFQATT and CDR2 SNEGSKA come from the germline V gene (reference sequence). V was pared by 5 bases and J by 2 bases, with 13 bases between. The CDR3 region is CSAHISRGNQPQHF. CDR3 nucleotide sequence: TGCAGTGCTCACATAAGCAGGGGCAATCAGCCCCAGCATTTT.

This clonotype was detected a few times. The chain is built from TRBV6-1 and TRBJ2-5; D unresolved. Trimming stripped 6 bases from V and 5 bases from J, with 7 bases between. The CDR3 contains 11 residues. The germline V gene has CDR1 MNHNS and CDR2 SASEGT. CDR3 residues: CASSDWETQYF. As DNA, the CDR3 is TGTGCCAGCAGCGACTGGGAGACCCAGTACTTC.

This clonotype was counted ten times or more. V and J are TRBV4-1 and TRBJ2-7, with D unresolved. V was cut by 3 bases and J by 2 bases, with 17 bases left in between. Germline V gene sequence: CDR1 MGHRA, CDR2 YSYEKL. The CDR3 covers 16 residues. CDR3 region: CASSHTDLGVTYEQYF. As DNA, the CDR3 is TGCGCCAGCAGCCACACCGACCTAGGCGTCACCTACGAGCAGTACTTC.

This clonotype occurred many times. The chain links TRBV6-2 or TRBV6-3 to TRBJ2-7, with D perhaps given as TRBD1 or TRBD2 (5 bases each). Germline V gene lookup returns CDR1 MNHEY and CDR2 SVGEGT. The CDR3 is made up of 13 amino acids. Trimming pared 6 bases from V and 6 bases from J, leaving 15 bases between. The CDR3 protein is CASRQGTLFEQYF. In DNA, the CDR3 is TGTGCCAGCAGACAAGGGACGCTTTTCGAGCAGTACTTC.

This clonotype was recorded at least ten times. This rearrangement joins TRBV4-1 to TRBJ2-7; possibly TRBD2 for D (6 bases). In germline, CDR1 is MGHRA, CDR2 YSYEKL. The CDR3 length is 15 residues. V lost 0 bases and J lost 3, with 12 bases in between. The CDR3 DNA sequence: TGCGCCAGCAGCCAAGAGAATGCGGGGAGCTACGAGCAGTACTTC. Encoded protein: CASSQENAGSYEQYF.

The chain uses TRBV20-1 and TRBJ2-7, with 9 bases fitting TRBD2. This CDR3 spans 13 amino acids. V lost 4 bases, J lost 4 bases, and 5 bases stayed unmatched. Germline V gene data show CDR1 as DFQATT and CDR2 as SNEGSKA (reference sequence). The CDR3 DNA is TGCAGTGCTAAAGGTAGCGGGAGATACGAGCAGTACTTC. Amino acid sequence: CSAKGSGRYEQYF.

At least ten counts were recorded for this clonotype. The chain carries TRBV11-2 and TRBJ2-3; the D gene is possibly TRBD2 (6 bases). Germline CDR1 SGHAT, CDR2 FQNNGV. This CDR3 is built from 15 residues. V shed 4 bases and J shed 6 bases, with 17 bases lying between them. The CDR3 region is CASSSLGLIGDTQYF. The CDR3 bases are TGTGCCAGCAGCTCTCTGGGACTCATAGGGGATACGCAGTATTTT. The full variable domain, with the rest looked up from reference TRBV11-2 and TRBJ2-3, is EAGVAQSPRYKIIEKRQSVAFWCNPISGHATLYWYQQILGQGPKLLIQFQNNGVVDDSQLPKDRFSAERLKGVDSTLKIQPAKLEDSAVYLCASSSLGLIGDTQYFGPGTRLTVL.

This clonotype showed up just a few times. The chain uses TRBV7-9 and TRBJ1-4; 7 bases fit TRBD1. The V gene's germline CDR1 is SEHNR and CDR2 FQNEAQ (reference sequence). The CDR3 covers 15 residues. Trimming at V came to 0 bases and at J to 5 bases, leaving 3 bases not matched to a gene. Here the CDR3 reads CASSLARGPNEKLFF. The CDR3 DNA reads TGTGCCAGCAGCTTAGCGAGGGGGCCGAATGAAAAACTGTTTTTT. The full variable domain, in which reference TRBV7-9 and TRBJ1-4 provide the parts outside the CDR3, is DTGVSQNPRHKITKRGQNVTFRCDPISEHNRLYWYRQTLGQGPEFLTYFQNEAQLEKSRLLSDRFSAERPKGSFSTLEIQRTEQGDSAMYLCASSLARGPNEKLFFGSGTQLSVL.

In its sample, this clonotype was seen many times. The chain is built from TRBV20-1 and TRBJ2-1, with a possible D match to TRBD2 (7 bases). From germline, CDR1 is DFQATT and CDR2 SNEGSKA (reference sequence). Trimming left V 6 bases short and J 4 bases short, with 25 bases between. The CDR3 runs to 17 residues. The DNA for the CDR3 is TGCAGTGCCTTACCCGTGGGGGGGGCTAGAAGTTACAATGAGCAGTTCTTC. Amino acid sequence: CSALPVGGARSYNEQFF.

This clonotype was recorded many times. V is TRBV14 and J is TRBJ2-1; D uncertain. The V gene lost 4 bases and the J gene lost 8 bases, with 18 bases spanning the gap. The CDR3 is 15 amino acids. The germline gives CDR1 SGHDN, CDR2 FVKESK. The CDR3 protein is CASSPSGRGNDEQFF. CDR3 in DNA: TGTGCCAGCAGCCCCTCGGGCAGAGGTAACGATGAGCAGTTCTTC. Using reference TRBV14 and TRBJ2-1 for the parts outside the CDR3, the full variable domain is EAGVTQFPSHSVIEKGQTVTLRCDPISGHDNLYWYRRVMGKEIKFLLHFVKESKQDESGMPNNRFLAERTGGTYSTLKVQPAELEDSGVYFCASSPSGRGNDEQFFGPGTRLTVL.

This clonotype was picked up a small number of times. V gene TRBV27 combines with J gene TRBJ2-3; no clear D. Germline CDR1 MNHEY, CDR2 SMNVEV (reference sequence). V gave up 0 bases and J gave up 1 base, with 8 bases separating them. CDR3 length: 15 residues. CDR3 coding DNA: TGTGCCAGCAGTTTATCCGGTATAGGCACAGATACGCAGTATTTT. This translates into CASSLSGIGTDTQYF.

CDR3 DNA sequence: TGCAGCGTCCGAACGCAGGGGTCCCACGAGCAGTACTTC. Amino acid sequence: CSVRTQGSHEQYF. This rearrangement joins TRBV29-1 to TRBJ2-7; a weak D match, TRBD1 (6 bases). V shed 6 bases and J shed 5 bases, with 17 bases lying between them. Per germline, CDR1 SQVTM and CDR2 ANQGSEA. This CDR3 is 13 amino acids long.